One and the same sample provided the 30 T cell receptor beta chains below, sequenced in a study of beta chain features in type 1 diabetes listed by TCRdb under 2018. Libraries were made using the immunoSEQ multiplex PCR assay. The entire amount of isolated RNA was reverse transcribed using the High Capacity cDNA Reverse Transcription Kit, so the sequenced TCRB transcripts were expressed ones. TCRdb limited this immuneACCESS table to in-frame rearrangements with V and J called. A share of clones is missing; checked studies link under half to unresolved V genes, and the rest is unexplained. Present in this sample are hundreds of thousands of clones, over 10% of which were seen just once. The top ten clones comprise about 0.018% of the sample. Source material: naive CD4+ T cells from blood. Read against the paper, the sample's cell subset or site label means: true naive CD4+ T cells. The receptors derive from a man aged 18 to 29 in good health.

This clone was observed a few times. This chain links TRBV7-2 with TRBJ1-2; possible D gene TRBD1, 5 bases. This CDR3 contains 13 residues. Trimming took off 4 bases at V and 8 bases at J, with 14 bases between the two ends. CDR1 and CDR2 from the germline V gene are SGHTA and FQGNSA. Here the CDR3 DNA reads TGTGCCAGCAGCTATGACAGAGTCTGGGGCTACACCTTC. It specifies CASSYDRVWGYTF.

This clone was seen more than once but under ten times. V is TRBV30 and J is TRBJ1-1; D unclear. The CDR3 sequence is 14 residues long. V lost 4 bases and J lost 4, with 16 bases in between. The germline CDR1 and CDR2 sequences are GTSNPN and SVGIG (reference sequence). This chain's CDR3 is CAWIRTWGVTEAFF. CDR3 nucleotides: TGTGCCTGGATTAGGACCTGGGGAGTCACTGAAGCTTTCTTT. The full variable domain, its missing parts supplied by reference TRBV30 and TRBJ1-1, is SQTIHQWPATLVQPVGSPLSLECTVEGTSNPNLYWYRQAAGRGLQLLFYSVGIGQISSEVPQNLSASRPQDRQFILSSKKLLLSDSGFYLCAWIRTWGVTEAFFGQGTRLTVV.

The CDR3 region is CASSQVSGNPKNIQYF. CDR3 nucleotide sequence: TGCGCCAGCAGCCAAGTTAGCGGGAATCCCAAAAACATTCAGTACTTC. The chain recombines TRBV4-3 with TRBJ2-4; 8 positions agree with TRBD2. V trimming: 1 base; J trimming: 2 bases; junction bases outside the gene matches: 4. The CDR3 length is 16 residues. Germline V gene data show CDR1 as LGHNA and CDR2 as YSLEER.

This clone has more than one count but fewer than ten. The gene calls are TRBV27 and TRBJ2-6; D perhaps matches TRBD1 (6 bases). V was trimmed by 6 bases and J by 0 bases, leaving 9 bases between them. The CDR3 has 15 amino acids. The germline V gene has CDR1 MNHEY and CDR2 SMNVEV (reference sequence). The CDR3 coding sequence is TGTGCCAGCAGAGGACAGAACTCTGGGGCCAACGTCCTGACTTTC. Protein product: CASRGQNSGANVLTF.

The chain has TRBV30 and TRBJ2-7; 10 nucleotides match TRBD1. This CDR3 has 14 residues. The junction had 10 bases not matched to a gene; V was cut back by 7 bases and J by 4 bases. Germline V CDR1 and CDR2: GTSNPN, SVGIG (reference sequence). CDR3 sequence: CAYTRDRGIYEQYF. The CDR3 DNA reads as TGTGCCTACACCCGGGACAGGGGAATTTACGAGCAGTACTTC.

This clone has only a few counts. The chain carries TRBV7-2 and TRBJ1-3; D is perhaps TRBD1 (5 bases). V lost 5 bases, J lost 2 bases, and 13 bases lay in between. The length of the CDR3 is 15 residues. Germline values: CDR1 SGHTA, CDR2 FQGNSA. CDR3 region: CASSILGAAGNTIYF. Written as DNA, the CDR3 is TGTGCCAGCAGCATCCTAGGGGCGGCTGGAAACACCATATATTTT. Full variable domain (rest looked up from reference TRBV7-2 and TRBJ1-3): GAGVSQSPSNKVTEKGKDVELRCDPISGHTALYWYRQSLGQGLEFLIYFQGNSAPDKSGLPSDRFSAERTGGSVSTLTIQRTQQEDSAVYLCASSILGAAGNTIYFGEGSWLTVV.

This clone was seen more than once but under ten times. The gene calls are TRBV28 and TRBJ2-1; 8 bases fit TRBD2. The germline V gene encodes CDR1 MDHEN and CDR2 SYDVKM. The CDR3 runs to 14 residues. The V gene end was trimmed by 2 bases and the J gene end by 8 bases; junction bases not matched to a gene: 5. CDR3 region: CASSLDAGGDEQFF. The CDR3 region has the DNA TGTGCCAGCAGTTTAGATGCGGGAGGAGATGAGCAGTTCTTC.

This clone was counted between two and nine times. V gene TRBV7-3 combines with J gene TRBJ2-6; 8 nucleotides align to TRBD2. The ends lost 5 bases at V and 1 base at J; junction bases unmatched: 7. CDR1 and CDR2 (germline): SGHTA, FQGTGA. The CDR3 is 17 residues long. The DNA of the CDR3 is TGTGCCAGCAGCCCTCGATTAGCGGGGTCTGGGGCCAACGTCCTGACTTTC. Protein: CASSPRLAGSGANVLTF.

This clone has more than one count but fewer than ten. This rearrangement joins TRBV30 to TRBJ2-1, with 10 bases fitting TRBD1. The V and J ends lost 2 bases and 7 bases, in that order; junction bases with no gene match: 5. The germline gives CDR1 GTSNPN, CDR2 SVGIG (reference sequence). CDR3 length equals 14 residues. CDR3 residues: CAWSTGTGENEQFF. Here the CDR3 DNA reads TGTGCCTGGAGTACCGGGACAGGGGAGAATGAGCAGTTCTTC. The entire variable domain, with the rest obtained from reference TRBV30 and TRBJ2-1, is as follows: SQTIHQWPATLVQPVGSPLSLECTVEGTSNPNLYWYRQAAGRGLQLLFYSVGIGQISSEVPQNLSASRPQDRQFILSSKKLLLSDSGFYLCAWSTGTGENEQFFGPGTRLTVL.

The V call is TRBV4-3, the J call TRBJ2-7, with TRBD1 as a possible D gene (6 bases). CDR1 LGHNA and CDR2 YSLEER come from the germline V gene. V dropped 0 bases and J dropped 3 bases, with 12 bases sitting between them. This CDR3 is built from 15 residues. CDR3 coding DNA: TGCGCCAGCAGCCAAGACCCCCAAGGGGGCTACGAGCAGTACTTC. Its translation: CASSQDPQGGYEQYF.

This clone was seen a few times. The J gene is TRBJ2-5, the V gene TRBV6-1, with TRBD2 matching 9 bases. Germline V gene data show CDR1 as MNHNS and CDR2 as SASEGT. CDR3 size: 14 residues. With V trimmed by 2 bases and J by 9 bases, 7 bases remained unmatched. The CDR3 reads CASSERGGRASQYF. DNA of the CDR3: TGTGCCAGCAGTGAACGTGGCGGGAGGGCGTCCCAGTACTTC.

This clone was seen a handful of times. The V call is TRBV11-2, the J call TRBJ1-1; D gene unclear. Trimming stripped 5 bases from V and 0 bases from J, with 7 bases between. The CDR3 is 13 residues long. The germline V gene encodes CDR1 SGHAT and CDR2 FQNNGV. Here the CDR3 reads CASSPRLNTEAFF. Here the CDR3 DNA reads TGTGCCAGCAGCCCGCGTTTGAACACTGAAGCTTTCTTT.

CDR3 coding DNA: TGTGCCAGCAGCTGGGAGGGGGGAGTCACTGAAGCTTTCTTT. Amino acids: CASSWEGGVTEAFF. This chain uses TRBV7-8 with TRBJ1-1; a possible D gene is TRBD1 (6 bases). V was pared by 4 bases and J by 4 bases, with 13 bases between. Germline CDR1 is SGHVS and CDR2 is FQNEAQ. This CDR3 spans 14 amino acids. Full variable domain (outside the CDR3, taken from reference TRBV7-8 and TRBJ1-1): GAGVSQSPRYKVAKRGQDVALRCDPISGHVSLFWYQQALGQGPEFLTYFQNEAQLDKSGLPSDRFFAERPEGSVSTLKIQRTQQEDSAVYLCASSWEGGVTEAFFGQGTRLTVV.

CDR3 residues: CASSYTGQAGEQYF. CDR3 nucleotide sequence: TGTGCCAGCAGCTACACGGGACAGGCGGGCGAGCAGTACTTC. This chain joins TRBV6-6 and TRBJ2-7; 8 bases are shared with TRBD1. Germline CDR1 reads MNHNY; CDR2 reads SVGAGI (reference sequence). V dropped 6 bases and J dropped 6; count of bases not matched to a gene: 10. This CDR3 is built from 14 residues.

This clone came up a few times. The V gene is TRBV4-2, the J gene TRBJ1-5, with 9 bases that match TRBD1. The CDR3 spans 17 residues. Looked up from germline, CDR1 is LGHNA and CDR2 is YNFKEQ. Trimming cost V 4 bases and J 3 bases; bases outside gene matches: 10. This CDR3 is CASSRVLRTGDNQPQHF. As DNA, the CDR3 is TGTGCCAGCAGCCGCGTTTTACGGACAGGGGACAATCAGCCCCAGCATTTT.

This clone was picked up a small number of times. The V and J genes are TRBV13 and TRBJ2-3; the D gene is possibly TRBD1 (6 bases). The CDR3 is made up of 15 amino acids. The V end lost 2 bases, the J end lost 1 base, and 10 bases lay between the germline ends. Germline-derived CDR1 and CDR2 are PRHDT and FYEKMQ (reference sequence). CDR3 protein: CASSLSGVGTDTQYF. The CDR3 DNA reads TGTGCCAGCAGCTTATCAGGGGTCGGCACAGATACGCAGTATTTT.

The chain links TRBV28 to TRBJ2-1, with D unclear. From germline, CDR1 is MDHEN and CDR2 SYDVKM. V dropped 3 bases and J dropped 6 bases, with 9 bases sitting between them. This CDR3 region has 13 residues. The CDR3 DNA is TGTGCCAGCAGTTTTCTGTACTTCAATGAGCAGTTCTTC. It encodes CASSFLYFNEQFF.

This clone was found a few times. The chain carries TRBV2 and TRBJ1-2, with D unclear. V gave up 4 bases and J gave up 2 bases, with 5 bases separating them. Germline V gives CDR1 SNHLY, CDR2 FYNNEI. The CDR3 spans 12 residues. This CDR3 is CASSVENYGYTF. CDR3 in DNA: TGTGCCAGCAGTGTAGAGAACTATGGCTACACCTTC.

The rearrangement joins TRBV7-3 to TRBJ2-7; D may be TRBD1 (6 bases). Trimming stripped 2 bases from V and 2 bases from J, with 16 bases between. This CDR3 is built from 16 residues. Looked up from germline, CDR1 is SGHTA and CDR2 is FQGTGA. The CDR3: CASSLGTREGPYEQYF. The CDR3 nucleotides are TGTGCCAGCAGCTTAGGGACACGAGAAGGTCCCTACGAGCAGTACTTC. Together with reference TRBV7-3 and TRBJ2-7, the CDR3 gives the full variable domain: GAGVSQTPSNKVTEKGKYVELRCDPISGHTALYWYRQSLGQGPEFLIYFQGTGAADDSGLPNDRFFAVRPEGSVSTLKIQRTERGDSAVYLCASSLGTREGPYEQYFGPGTRLTVT.

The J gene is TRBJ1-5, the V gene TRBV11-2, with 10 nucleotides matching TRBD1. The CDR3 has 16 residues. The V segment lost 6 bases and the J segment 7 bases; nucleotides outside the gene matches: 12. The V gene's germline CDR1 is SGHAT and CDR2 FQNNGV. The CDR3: CASSPLGTGAGQPQHF. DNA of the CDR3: TGTGCCAGCAGTCCCTTGGGGACAGGGGCGGGCCAGCCCCAGCATTTT.

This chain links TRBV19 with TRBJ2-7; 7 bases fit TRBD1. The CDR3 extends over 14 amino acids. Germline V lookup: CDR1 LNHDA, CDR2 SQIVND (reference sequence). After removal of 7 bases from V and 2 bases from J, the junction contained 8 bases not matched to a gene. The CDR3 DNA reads TGTGCCAGTATGGCCCCCGGGACAGCCTACGAGCAGTACTTC. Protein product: CASMAPGTAYEQYF.

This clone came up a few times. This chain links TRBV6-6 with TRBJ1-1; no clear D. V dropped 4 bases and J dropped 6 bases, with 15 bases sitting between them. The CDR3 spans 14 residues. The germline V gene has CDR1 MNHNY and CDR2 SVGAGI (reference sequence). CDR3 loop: CASSFRGRLSEAFF. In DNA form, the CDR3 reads TGTGCCAGCAGTTTCCGCGGGCGTTTATCTGAAGCTTTCTTT.

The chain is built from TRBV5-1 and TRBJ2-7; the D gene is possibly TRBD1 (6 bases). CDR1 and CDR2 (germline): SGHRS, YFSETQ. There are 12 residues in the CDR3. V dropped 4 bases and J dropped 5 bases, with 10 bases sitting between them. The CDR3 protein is CASSGRGHEQYF. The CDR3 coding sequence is TGCGCCAGCAGCGGCAGGGGCCACGAGCAGTACTTC.

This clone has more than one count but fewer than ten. CDR3 region: CASSLPTMSGGANEQFF. The CDR3 DNA reads as TGTGCCAGCAGCCTCCCTACTATGAGCGGGGGGGCGAATGAGCAGTTCTTC. The chain carries TRBV7-9 and TRBJ2-1; 10 positions agree with TRBD2. V was pared by 5 bases and J by 7 bases, with 14 bases of the junction left unmatched. CDR1 is SEHNR, CDR2 FQNEAQ, per germline (reference sequence). The CDR3 is 17 residues long.

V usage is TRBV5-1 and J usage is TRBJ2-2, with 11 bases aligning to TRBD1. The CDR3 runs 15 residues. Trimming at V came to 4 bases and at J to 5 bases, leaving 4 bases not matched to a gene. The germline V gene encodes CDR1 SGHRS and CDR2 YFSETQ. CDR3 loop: CASSADRGLTGELFF. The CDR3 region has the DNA TGCGCCAGCAGCGCGGACAGGGGGCTTACCGGGGAGCTGTTTTTT.

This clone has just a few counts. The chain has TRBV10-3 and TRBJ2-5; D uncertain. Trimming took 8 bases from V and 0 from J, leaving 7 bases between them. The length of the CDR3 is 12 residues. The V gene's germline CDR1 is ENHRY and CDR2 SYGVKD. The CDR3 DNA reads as TGTGCCATCCGCCAGGACCAAGAGACCCAGTACTTC. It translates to CAIRQDQETQYF.

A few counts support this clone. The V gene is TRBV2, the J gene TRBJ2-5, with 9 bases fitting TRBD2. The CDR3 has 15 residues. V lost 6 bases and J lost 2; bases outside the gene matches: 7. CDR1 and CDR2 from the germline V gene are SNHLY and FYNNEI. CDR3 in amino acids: CASSFSGSGQETQYF. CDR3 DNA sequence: TGTGCCAGCAGCTTTAGCGGGAGTGGGCAAGAGACCCAGTACTTC. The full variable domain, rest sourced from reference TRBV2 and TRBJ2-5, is EPEVTQTPSHQVTQMGQEVILRCVPISNHLYFYWYRQILGQKVEFLVSFYNNEISEKSEIFDDQFSVERPDGSNFTLKIRSTKLEDSAMYFCASSFSGSGQETQYFGPGTRLLVL.

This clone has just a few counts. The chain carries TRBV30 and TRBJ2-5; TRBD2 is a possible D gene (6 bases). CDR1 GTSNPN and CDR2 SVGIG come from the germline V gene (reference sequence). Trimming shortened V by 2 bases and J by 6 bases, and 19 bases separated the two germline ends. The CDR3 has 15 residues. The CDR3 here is CAWSRGITGRKTQYF. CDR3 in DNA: TGTGCCTGGAGTCGGGGGATTACGGGGCGAAAGACCCAGTACTTC.

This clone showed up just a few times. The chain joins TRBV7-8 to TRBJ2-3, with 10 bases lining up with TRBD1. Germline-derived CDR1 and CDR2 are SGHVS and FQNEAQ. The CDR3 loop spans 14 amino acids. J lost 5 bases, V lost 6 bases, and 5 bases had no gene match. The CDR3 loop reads CASRRTGGVDTQYF. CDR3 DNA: TGTGCCAGCAGACGGACAGGGGGGGTAGATACGCAGTATTTT.

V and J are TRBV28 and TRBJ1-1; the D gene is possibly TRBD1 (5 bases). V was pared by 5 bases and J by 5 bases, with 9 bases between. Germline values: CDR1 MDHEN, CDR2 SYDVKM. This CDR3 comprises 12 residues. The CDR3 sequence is CASSPTETEAFF. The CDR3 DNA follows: TGTGCCAGCAGTCCGACAGAAACTGAAGCTTTCTTT.